This T cell receptor beta chain was observed in a study of PD-1 blockade in classical Hodgkin lymphoma. Study-level information: Nivolumab was given intravenously to patients at 3 mg/kg every 2 weeks.

V dropped 8 bases and J dropped 0 bases, with 12 bases sitting between them. CDR3 length equals 14 residues. CDR1 is ENHRY and CDR2 is SYGVKD in the germline V gene. Study conclusions and caveats: Patients starting nivolumab less than 1 year after ASCT had lower diversity and were excluded from later analyses. TCR diversity at baseline was reported to be reduced in newly diagnosed patients relative to healthy donors.

Autologous stem cell transplantation was followed by relapse in every patient, and brentuximab vedotin exposure varied. Sequenced by immunoSEQ multiplex PCR; TCRdb stores in-frame clones only, minus some. The table shows tens of thousands of clones, with approximately 85% occurring only once. With regard to this clone: As yet, its antigen is unknown.

Specimen: peripheral blood mononuclear cells (PBMCs), collected at baseline. The chain employs TRBV10-3 and TRBJ2-3; D is possibly TRBD2 (5 bases). The receptor was derived from a human donor with classical Hodgkin lymphoma. CDR3 sequence: CAIGRRGSTDTQYF. DNA for the CDR3: TGTGCCATCGGGAGAAGAGGGAGCACAGATACGCAGTATTTT.